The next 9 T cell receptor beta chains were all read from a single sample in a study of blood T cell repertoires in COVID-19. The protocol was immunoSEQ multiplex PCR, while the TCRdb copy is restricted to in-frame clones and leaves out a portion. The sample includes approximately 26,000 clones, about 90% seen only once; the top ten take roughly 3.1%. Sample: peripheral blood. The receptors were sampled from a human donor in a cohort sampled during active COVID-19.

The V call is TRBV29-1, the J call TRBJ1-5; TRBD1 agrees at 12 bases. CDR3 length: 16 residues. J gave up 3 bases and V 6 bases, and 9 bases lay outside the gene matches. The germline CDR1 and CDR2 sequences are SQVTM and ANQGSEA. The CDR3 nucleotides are TGCAGCGTGAACAAGGGACAGGGGGCCGACAATCAGCCCCAGCATTTT. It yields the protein CSVNKGQGADNQPQHF.

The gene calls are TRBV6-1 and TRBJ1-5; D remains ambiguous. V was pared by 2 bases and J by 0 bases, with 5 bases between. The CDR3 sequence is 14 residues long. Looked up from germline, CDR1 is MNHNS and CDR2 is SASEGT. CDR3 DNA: TGTGCCAGCAGTGAAAACTATAGCAATCAGCCCCAGCATTTT. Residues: CASSENYSNQPQHF.

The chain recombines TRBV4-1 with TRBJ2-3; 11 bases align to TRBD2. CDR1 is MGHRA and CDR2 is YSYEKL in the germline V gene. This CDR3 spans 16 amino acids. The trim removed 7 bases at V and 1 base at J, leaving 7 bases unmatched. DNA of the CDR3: TGCGCCAGCACCCCCAAGGGACTAGCGGGCACAGATACGCAGTATTTT. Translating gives CASTPKGLAGTDTQYF.

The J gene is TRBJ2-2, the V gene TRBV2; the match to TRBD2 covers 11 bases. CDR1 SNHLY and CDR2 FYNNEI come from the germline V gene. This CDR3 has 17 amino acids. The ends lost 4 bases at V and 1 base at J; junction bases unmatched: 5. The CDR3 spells CASSGQTSGVNTGELFF. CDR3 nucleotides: TGTGCCAGCAGTGGGCAGACTAGCGGGGTGAACACCGGGGAGCTGTTTTTT. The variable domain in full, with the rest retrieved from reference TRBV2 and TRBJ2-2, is EPEVTQTPSHQVTQMGQEVILRCVPISNHLYFYWYRQILGQKVEFLVSFYNNEISEKSEIFDDQFSVERPDGSNFTLKIRSTKLEDSAMYFCASSGQTSGVNTGELFFGEGSRLTVL.

CDR3 residues: CASSIGSGGETQYF. The CDR3 DNA sequence: TGTGCCAGTAGTATAGGATCGGGAGGGGAGACCCAGTACTTC. The chain employs TRBV19 and TRBJ2-5; 8 nucleotides agree with TRBD2. Trimming removed 1 base from V and 5 bases from J; junction bases left unmatched: 3. The CDR3 has 14 amino acids. Germline V CDR1 and CDR2: LNHDA, SQIVND (reference sequence).

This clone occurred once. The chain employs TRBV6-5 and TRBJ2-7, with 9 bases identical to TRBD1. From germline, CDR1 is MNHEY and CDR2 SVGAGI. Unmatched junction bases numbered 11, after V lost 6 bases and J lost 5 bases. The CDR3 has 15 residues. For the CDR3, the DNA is TGTGCCAGCAGCCCACGTTGGGACAGGGTCCACGAGCAGTACTTC. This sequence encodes CASSPRWDRVHEQYF.

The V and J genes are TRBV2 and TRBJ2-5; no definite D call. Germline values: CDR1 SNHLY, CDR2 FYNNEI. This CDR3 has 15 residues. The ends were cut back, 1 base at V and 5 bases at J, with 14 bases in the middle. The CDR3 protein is CASSEGSTYPETQYF. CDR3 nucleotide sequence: TGTGCCAGCAGTGAAGGGTCCACCTACCCCGAGACCCAGTACTTC.

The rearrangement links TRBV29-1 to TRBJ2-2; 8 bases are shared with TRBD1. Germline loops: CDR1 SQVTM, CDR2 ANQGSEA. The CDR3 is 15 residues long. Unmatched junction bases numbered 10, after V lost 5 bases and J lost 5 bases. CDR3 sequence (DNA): TGCAGCGTTAGAATTGGGACAGGTCGAACCGGGGAGCTGTTTTTT. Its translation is CSVRIGTGRTGELFF.

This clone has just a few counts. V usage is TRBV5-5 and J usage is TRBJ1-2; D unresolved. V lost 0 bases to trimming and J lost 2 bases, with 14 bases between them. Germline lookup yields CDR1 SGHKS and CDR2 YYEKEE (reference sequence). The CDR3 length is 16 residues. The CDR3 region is CASSLDRGGPNYGYTF. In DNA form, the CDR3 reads TGTGCCAGCAGCTTGGACCGAGGAGGACCGAACTATGGCTACACCTTC. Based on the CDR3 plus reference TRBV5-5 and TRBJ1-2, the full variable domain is DAGVTQSPTHLIKTRGQQVTLRCSPISGHKSVSWYQQVLGQGPQFIFQYYEKEERGRGNFPDRFSARQFPNYSSELNVNALLLGDSALYLCASSLDRGGPNYGYTFGSGTRLTVV.